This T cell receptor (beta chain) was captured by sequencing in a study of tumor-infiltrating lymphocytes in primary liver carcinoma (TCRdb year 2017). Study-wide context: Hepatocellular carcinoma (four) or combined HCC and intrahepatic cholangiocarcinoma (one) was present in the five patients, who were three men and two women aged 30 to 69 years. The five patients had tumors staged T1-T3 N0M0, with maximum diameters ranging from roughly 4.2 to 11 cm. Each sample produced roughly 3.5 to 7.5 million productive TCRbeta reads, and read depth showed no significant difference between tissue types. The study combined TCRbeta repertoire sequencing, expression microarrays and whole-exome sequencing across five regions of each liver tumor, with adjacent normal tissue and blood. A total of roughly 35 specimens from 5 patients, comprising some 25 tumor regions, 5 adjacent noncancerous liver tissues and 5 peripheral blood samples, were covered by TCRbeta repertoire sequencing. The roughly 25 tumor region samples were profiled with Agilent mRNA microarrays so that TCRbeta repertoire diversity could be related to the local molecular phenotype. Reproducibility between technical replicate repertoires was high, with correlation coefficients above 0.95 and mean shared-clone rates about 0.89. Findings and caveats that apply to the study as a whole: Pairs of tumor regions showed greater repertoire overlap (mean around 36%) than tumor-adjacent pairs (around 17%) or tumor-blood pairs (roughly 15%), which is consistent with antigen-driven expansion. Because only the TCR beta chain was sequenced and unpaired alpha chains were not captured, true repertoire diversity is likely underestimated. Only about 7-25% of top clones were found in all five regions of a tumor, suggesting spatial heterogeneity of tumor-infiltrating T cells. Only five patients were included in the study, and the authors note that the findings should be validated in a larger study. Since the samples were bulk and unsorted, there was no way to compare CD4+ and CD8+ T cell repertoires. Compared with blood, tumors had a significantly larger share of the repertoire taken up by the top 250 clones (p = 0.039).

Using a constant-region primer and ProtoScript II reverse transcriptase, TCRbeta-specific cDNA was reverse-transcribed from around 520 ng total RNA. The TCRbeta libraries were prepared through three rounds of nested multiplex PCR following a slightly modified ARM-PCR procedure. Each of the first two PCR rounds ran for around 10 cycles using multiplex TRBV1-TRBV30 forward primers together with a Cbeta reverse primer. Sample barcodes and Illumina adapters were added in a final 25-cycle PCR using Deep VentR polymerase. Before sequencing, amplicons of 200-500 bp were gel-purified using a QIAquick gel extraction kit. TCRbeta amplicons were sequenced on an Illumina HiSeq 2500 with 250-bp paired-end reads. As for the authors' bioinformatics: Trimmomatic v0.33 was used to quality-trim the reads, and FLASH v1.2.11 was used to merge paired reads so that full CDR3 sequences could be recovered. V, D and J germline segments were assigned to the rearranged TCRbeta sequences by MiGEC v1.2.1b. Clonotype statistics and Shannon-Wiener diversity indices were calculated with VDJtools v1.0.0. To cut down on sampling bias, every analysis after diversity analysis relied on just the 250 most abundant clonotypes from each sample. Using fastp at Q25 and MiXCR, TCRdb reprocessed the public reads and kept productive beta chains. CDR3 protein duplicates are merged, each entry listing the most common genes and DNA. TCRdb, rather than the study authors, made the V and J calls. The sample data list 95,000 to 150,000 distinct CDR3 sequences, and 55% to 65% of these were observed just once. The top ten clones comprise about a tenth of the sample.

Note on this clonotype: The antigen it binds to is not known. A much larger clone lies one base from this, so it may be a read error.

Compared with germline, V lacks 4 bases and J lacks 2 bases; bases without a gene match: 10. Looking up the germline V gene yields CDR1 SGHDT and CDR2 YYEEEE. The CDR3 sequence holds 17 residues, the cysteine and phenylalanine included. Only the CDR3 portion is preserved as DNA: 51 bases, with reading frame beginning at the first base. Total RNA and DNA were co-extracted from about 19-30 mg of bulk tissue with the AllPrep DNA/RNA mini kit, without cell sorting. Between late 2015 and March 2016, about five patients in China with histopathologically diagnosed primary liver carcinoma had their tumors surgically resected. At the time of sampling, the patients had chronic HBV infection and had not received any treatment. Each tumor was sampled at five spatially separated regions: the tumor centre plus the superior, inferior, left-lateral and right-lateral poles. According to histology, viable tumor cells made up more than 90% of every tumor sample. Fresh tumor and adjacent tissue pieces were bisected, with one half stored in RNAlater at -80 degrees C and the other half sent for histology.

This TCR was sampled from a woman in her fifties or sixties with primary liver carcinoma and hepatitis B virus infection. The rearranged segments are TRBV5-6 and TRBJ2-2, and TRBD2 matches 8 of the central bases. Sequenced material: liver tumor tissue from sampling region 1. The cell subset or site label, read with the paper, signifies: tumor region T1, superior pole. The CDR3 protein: CASSLLAGGFNTGELFF. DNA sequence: TGTGCCAGCAGCCTCCTGGCGGGGGGCTTCAACACCGGGGAGCTGTTTTTT.